The clone carrying this T cell receptor beta chain showed up just once. The record originates from a study of blood T cell repertoires in COVID-19. About the study: Collection of acute and convalescent COVID-19 samples took place in the United States, Italy and Spain.

In the authors' methods: Cell counts per sample came from amplifying reference gene primers. TCRdb keeps only in-frame clones here, not all; method: immunoSEQ multiplex PCR. The V and J calls and the clone size are those of that table, but D and trimming were determined from the DNA. The sample consists of 200,000 to 250,000 clones, approximately 91% of them appearing once. V was clipped by 6 bases and J by 4 bases; unmatched bases: 6. The CDR3 length is 16 residues. Germline V gives CDR1 SGHRS, CDR2 YFSETQ. The sequenced material came from peripheral blood. The V and J genes are TRBV5-1 and TRBJ2-1; 14 bases are a match to TRBD2. This TCR came from a woman aged 60-70 years with acute or convalescent COVID-19. The CDR3 here is CASTPGLAGGYNEQFF. The CDR3 nucleotides are TGCGCCAGCACCCCCGGACTAGCGGGGGGTTACAATGAGCAGTTCTTC.